This record concerns one T cell receptor beta chain sequence. The data were taken from a study of T-cell reconstitution after alpha-beta-depleted transplantation in children. This CDR3 is built from 12 residues. Germline CDR1 reads DFQATT; CDR2 reads SNEGSKA (reference sequence). The V gene lost 5 bases and the J gene lost 4 bases, with 12 bases spanning the gap. This sample's TCRbeta library carried unique molecular identifier barcodes. MiXCR was run by TCRdb on the PCR reads, yielding one entry per CDR3 protein. The data contain about 540,000 distinct CDR3 sequences, about 16% of them seen just once; the ten biggest clones take up 3.3%.

The receptor's source is a human donor who donated a stem cell graft to a child with acute lymphoblastic leukemia. The sequencing used PBMCs from the stem cell graft donor, collected from the stem cell graft. The V gene is TRBV20-1, the J gene TRBJ2-7; no reliable D call. CDR3 coding DNA: TGCAGTGCTCGTCCAGGTACATACGAGCAGTACTTC. Translation gives CSARPGTYEQYF.